These 9 T cell receptor beta chains originate from one sample sequenced in a study of tumor-infiltrating lymphocytes in primary liver carcinoma. The authors made TCR beta cDNA from 450 to 600 ng total RNA with a constant-region primer. Generation of the TCR beta libraries relied on three nested multiplex PCR rounds using slightly modified ARM-PCR. TRBV1-TRBV30 forward primers paired with a C-beta reverse primer were used in the first two PCR rounds, which ran roughly 9 cycles each. TCRdb re-analysed the multiplex PCR reads in MiXCR, keeping a single row per CDR3 protein. The sample has some 130,000 distinct CDR3 sequences; about two thirds are singletons. Taking 20-30 mg of unsorted bulk tissue, the authors co-extracted RNA and DNA. The sample comprised tumor-adjacent normal liver tissue. These receptors all stem from a woman aged 55-69 years with primary liver carcinoma and hepatitis B virus infection.

In regard to this clonotype: The junction shows a germline mismatch at one end, possibly a read error. The chain employs TRBV12-3 or TRBV12-4 and TRBJ2-7, with TRBD2 matching over 11 bases. This CDR3 is built from 14 residues. The CDR3 spells CANSRTSGFGEQHF. For the CDR3, the DNA is TGTGCCAACAGCCGGACTAGCGGGTTTGGCGAGCAGCACTTC.

This clonotype has at least ten counts. The CDR3 sequence: CASTPAAGGTGELFF. The CDR3 DNA follows: TGTGCCAGCACCCCTGCAGCGGGAGGTACCGGGGAGCTGTTTTTT. The gene calls are TRBV6-2 or TRBV6-3 and TRBJ2-2; 9 bases agree with TRBD2. This CDR3 is built from 15 residues. The junction had 8 bases not matched to a gene; V was cut back by 7 bases and J by 5 bases. The germline CDR1 and CDR2 sequences are MNHEY and SVGEGT.

This clonotype has just one count. A read error may produce the germline difference seen at one junction end. This chain joins TRBV11-2 and TRBJ2-3; the D gene is possibly TRBD2 (6 bases). Germline assignment: CDR1 SGHAT and CDR2 FQNNGV. The CDR3 is 17 amino acids. In DNA form, the CDR3 reads TGTGCCAGCAGCTGGACGGGATCTAGCGTTAGCATAGATACGCAGTATTTT. It specifies CASSWTGSSVSIDTQYF.

The chain joins TRBV20-1 to TRBJ2-7; possibly TRBD1 for D (5 bases). Trimming removed 5 bases from V and 5 bases from J, with 16 bases in between. The CDR3 extends over 13 amino acids. Per germline, CDR1 DFQATT and CDR2 SNEGSKA (reference sequence). CDR3 in DNA: TGCAGTGCTCCACGGACAAGGAGACACGAGCAGTACTTC. It encodes CSAPRTRRHEQYF.

This clonotype was detected only once. A read error may explain this, as a much larger clone is one base away. This sequence joins TRBV13 and TRBJ2-2; 8 positions agree with TRBD1. CDR1 and CDR2 (germline): PRHDT, FYEKMQ (reference sequence). This CDR3 spans 15 amino acids. CDR3 bases: TGTGCCGGCAGCTTTGGACAGGGTGGGACCGGGGAGCTGTTTTTT. It specifies CAGSFGQGGTGELFF. The variable domain in full, with the rest retrieved from reference TRBV13 and TRBJ2-2, is AAGVIQSPRHLIKEKRETATLKCYPIPRHDTVYWYQQGPGQDPQFLISFYEKMQSDKGSIPDRFSAQQFSDYHSELNMSSLELGDSALYFCAGSFGQGGTGELFFGEGSRLTVL.

A remark on this clonotype: The junction does not match germline at one end; this may be a read error. The CDR3 nucleotides are TGCAGCGTCGTCGATTTATCAGATACGCAGTATTTC. Its protein is CSVVDLSDTQYF. J is TRBJ2-3 and V is TRBV29-1; D is unclear. This CDR3 contains 12 residues. CDR1 and CDR2 (germline): SQVTM, ANQGSEA.

The V and J genes are TRBV4-2 and TRBJ2-3, with TRBD2 matching over 10 bases. This CDR3 has 19 residues. V shed 3 bases, J shed 8 bases, and the junction held 20 bases outside the gene matches. Germline CDR1 and CDR2: LGHNA and YNFKEQ. CDR3 DNA: TGTGCCAGCAGCCAGGAGCTAGCGGGAGAGCCCGGGCGACCAGGTACGCAGTATTTT. It yields the protein CASSQELAGEPGRPGTQYF.

Concerning this clonotype itself: A read error may be the cause here, since a much bigger clone is one base away. V usage is TRBV5-1 and J usage is TRBJ1-2; D is uncertain. CDR1 is SGHRS and CDR2 is YFSETQ in the germline V gene. This CDR3 has 12 residues. DNA of the CDR3: TGCGTCAGCAGCTCTGGGCTTTATGGCTACACCTTC. As protein: CVSSSGLYGYTF.

This clonotype rates as medium-sized. The rearrangement links TRBV11-2 to TRBJ2-1, with D possibly matching TRBD1 (6 bases). CDR3 length equals 16 residues. Germline lookup yields CDR1 SGHAT and CDR2 FQNNGV. V was pared by 4 bases and J by 4 bases, with 17 bases between. CDR3 region: CASSSQQGGVYNEQFF. Written as DNA, the CDR3 is TGTGCCAGCAGCTCCCAACAGGGTGGGGTATACAATGAGCAGTTCTTC.